This TCR beta chain was identified in a study of T cell responses to AZD1222 COVID-19 vaccine. V lost 4 bases to trimming and J lost 2 bases, with 10 bases between them. CDR1 SQVTM and CDR2 ANQGSEA come from the germline V gene. The CDR3 consists of 13 residues. Repertoires were generated with immunoSEQ multiplex PCR, while TCRdb's copy carries only in-frame clones and drops some. The sample shows approximately 150,000 clones, roughly 86% of them seen only once. The V gene is TRBV29-1, the J gene TRBJ2-3; D may be TRBD2 (6 bases). The sample consisted of peripheral blood, taken 28 days after the second AZD1222 dose. The receptor was derived from an adult who received the AZD1222 COVID-19 vaccine. CDR3 coding DNA: TGCAGCGTTGTAGCGGTGATCACAGATACGCAGTATTTT. This codes for CSVVAVITDTQYF.